This TCR beta chain was identified during a study of cytomegalovirus exposure and HLA in healthy donors. Study-level findings and limits: The productive fraction for most TCR beta V segments was about 87% or about 30% in an earlier analysis. Analyzed later, association rates of TCRs varied across HLA loci, with DRB1 most and HLA-C fewest. In a later analysis, TCR beta V- and J-gene trimming showed a link to a missense DCLRE1C variant.

At collection, donors were nominally healthy, but unrecorded immune exposures were probable. In the case of this clone: Its antigen is currently unknown.

Trimming took off 2 bases at V and 9 bases at J, with 17 bases between the two ends. The CDR3 extends over 15 amino acids. Per germline, CDR1 SGHAT and CDR2 FQNNGV. PCR used 60 Vbeta primers and 13 Jbeta primers. Sequenced by immunoSEQ multiplex PCR; TCRdb stores in-frame clones only, minus some. The table lists 55,000 to 85,000 clones, with 2% to 3% in the top ten. Material: PBMCs. The TCR was taken from a female donor in good health and CMV-seropositive. The chain uses TRBV11-2 and TRBJ1-5, with a possible D match to TRBD1 (6 bases). In DNA, the CDR3 is TGTGCCAGCAGCTTATCGGGTCAGGGGTTTGGGCCCCAGCATTTT. It is translated as CASSLSGQGFGPQHF.